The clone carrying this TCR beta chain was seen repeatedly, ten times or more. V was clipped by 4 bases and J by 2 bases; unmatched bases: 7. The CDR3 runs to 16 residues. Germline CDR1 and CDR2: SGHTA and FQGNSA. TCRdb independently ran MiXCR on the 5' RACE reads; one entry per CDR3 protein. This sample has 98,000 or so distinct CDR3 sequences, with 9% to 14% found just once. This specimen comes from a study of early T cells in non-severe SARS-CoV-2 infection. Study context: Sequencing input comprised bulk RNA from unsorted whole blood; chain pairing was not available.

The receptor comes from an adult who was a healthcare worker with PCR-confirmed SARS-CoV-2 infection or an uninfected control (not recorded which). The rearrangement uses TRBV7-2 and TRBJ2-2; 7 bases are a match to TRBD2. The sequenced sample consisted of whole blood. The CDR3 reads CASSSRGSSNTGELFF. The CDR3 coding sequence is TGTGCCAGCAGCTCCCGCGGGAGTAGCAACACCGGGGAGCTGTTTTTT.